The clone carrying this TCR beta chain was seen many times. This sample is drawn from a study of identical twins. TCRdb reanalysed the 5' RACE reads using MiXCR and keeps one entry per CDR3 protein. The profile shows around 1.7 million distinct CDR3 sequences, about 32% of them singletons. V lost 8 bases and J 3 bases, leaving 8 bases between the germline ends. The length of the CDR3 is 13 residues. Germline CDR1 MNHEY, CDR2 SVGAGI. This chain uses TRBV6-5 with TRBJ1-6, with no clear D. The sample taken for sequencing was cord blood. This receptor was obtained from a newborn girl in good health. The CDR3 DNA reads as TGTGCCAGCTCTAAGGGCTATAATTCACCCCTCCACTTT. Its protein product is CASSKGYNSPLHF.